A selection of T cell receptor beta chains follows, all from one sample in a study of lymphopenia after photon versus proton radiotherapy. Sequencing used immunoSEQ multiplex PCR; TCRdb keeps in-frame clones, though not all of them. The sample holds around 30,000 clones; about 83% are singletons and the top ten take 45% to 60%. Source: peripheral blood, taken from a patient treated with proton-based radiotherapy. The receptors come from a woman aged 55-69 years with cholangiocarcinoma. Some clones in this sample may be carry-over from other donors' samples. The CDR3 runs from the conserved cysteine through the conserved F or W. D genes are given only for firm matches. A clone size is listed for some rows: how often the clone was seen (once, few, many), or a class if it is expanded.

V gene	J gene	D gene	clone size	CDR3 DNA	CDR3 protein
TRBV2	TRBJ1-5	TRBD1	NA	TGTGCCAGCAGCCGGGACAGAAGCAATCAGCCCCAGCATTTT	CASSRDRSNQPQHF
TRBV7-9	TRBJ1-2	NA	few	TGTGCCAGCAGCTCAACAGGGACGAACTATGGCTACACCTTC	CASSSTGTNYGYTF
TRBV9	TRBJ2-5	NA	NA	TGTGCCAGCAGCGCAGGATTCGGGGGGACAGGAGAGACCCAGTACTTC	CASSAGFGGTGETQYF
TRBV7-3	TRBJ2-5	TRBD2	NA	TGTGCCAGCAGCCGGGGGGACCAAGAGACCCAGTACTTC	CASSRGDQETQYF
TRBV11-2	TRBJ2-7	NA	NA	TGTGCCAGCAGCTTAGTGAGGGATTACGAGCAGTACTTC	CASSLVRDYEQYF
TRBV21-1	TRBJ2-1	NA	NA	TGTGCCAGCATTCAGGGATGTGAGCAGTTCTTC	CASIQGCEQFF
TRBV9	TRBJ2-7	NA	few	TGTGCCAGCAGCCCCCCCGGGAGCTACGAGCAGTACTTC	CASSPPGSYEQYF
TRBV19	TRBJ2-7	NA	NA	TGTGCCAGCCGGGGTAGCGGTTACGAGCAGTACTTC	CASRGSGYEQYF
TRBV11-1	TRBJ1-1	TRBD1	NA	TGTGCCAGCAGCACCCGCGGACAGGGAAACACTGAAGCTTTCTTT	CASSTRGQGNTEAFF
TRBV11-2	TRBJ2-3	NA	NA	TGTGCCAGCAGCTTGGGGAGCACAGATACGCAGTATTTT	CASSLGSTDTQYF
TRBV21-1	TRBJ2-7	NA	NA	TGTGCCAGCAGCAAAACTCTCAGGCGGTCCTCCTACGAGCAGTACTTC	CASSKTLRRSSYEQYF
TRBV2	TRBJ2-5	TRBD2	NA	TGTGCCAGCGGACCGGGACTAGCGGGTGGGGAGACCCAGTACTTC	CASGPGLAGGETQYF
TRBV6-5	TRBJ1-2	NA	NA	TGTGCCAGCAGTTACTCAGGGACATTAACCTCAGGAGGCTACACCTTC	CASSYSGTLTSGGYTF
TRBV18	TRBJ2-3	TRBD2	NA	TGTGCCAGCTCACCCCTAGCGGGGGCAGATACGCAGTATTTT	CASSPLAGADTQYF
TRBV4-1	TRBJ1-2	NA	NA	TGCGCCAGCAGCCCGGACACCGACTATGGCTACACCTTC	CASSPDTDYGYTF
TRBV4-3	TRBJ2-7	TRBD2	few	TGCGCCAGCAGCCAAGAATTACTAGCGGGGGGGTACGAGCAGTACTTC	CASSQELLAGGYEQYF